This is a list of T cell receptor beta chains from one sample in a study of blood T cell repertoires in COVID-19. This table comes from immunoSEQ multiplex PCR, and its TCRdb copy is limited to in-frame clones, with some not included. The sample consists of a few hundred thousand clones, more than 70% of them appearing once. The sequenced sample was PBMCs or T cells enriched from blood (not recorded which). Receptors were obtained from a woman between 18 and 29 years old who had recovered from COVID-19. Both conserved end residues are part of each CDR3. The D gene is left open where the match is weak. The size field is filled for only some rows; it gives once, few, many or a size class.

clone size,J gene,D gene,V gene,CDR3 DNA,CDR3 protein
NA,TRBJ1-5,TRBD1,TRBV15,TGTGCCACCAGCCCCCCCCGGGGACAGGGGATTCAGCCCCAGCATTTT,CATSPPRGQGIQPQHF
NA,TRBJ1-5,TRBD1,TRBV6-5,TGTGCCAGCAGCCGGGACAGGGCTGGAGGACAGCCCCAGCATTTT,CASSRDRAGGQPQHF
NA,TRBJ1-1,NA,TRBV28,TGTGCCAGCAGACAGTTAACCACTGAAGCTTTCTTT,CASRQLTTEAFF
once,TRBJ2-5,TRBD2,TRBV3-1/TRBV3-2,TGTGCCAGCAGCCAAGAAACGACGAGCGGGGGCGTTGGAGAGACCCAGTACTTC,CASSQETTSGGVGETQYF
NA,TRBJ1-2,NA,TRBV7-6,TGTGCCAGCACCCTAAACGGGGAGGCCGACTATGGCTACACCTTC,CASTLNGEADYGYTF
NA,TRBJ2-5,TRBD1,TRBV14,TGTGCCAGCAGCCCGAGGACAGGTCGAGAGACCCAGTACTTC,CASSPRTGRETQYF
NA,TRBJ2-7,NA,TRBV4-3,TGCGCCAGCAGCCCCCACGGGAAGTCCTACGAGCAGTACTTC,CASSPHGKSYEQYF
NA,TRBJ1-5,NA,TRBV15,TGTGCCACCAGCCCCCTGGCGCAGGGTCCGCAGCCCCAGCATTTT,CATSPLAQGPQPQHF
few,TRBJ2-7,TRBD1,TRBV30,TGTGCCTGGAGGGCCGGGACAGGGATCTACGAGCAGTACTTC,CAWRAGTGIYEQYF
NA,TRBJ2-3,NA,TRBV24-1,TGTGCCGCGGCTGAATCCGAAACAGATACGCAGTATTTT,CAAAESETDTQYF
NA,TRBJ2-7,TRBD1,TRBV4-1,TGCGCCAGCAGCCAAGACCCTGCCGGGACAGGGAAAAACGAGCAGTACTTC,CASSQDPAGTGKNEQYF
NA,TRBJ1-4,NA,TRBV7-2,TGTGCCAGCAGCACCCCTGCCGGGAAGGGTAATGAAAAACTGTTTTTT,CASSTPAGKGNEKLFF
NA,TRBJ1-2,NA,TRBV2,TGTGCCAGCACAAGAAGTCGTCAGGGTGGCCATGGCTACACCTTC,CASTRSRQGGHGYTF
NA,TRBJ2-7,TRBD1,TRBV5-4,TGTGCCAGCAGCCCGGGACAGTCCTACGAGCAGTACTTC,CASSPGQSYEQYF
once,TRBJ1-5,TRBD1,TRBV6-5,TGTGCCAGCAGTTACGACGGACAGGGGCATCAGCCCCAGCATTTT,CASSYDGQGHQPQHF
NA,TRBJ2-5,NA,TRBV27,TGTGCCAGCAGTATCGGGATGGTGGAGACCCAGTACTTC,CASSIGMVETQYF
NA,TRBJ2-1,NA,TRBV7-8,TGTGCCAGCAGCCCCTTGAGGGGAGGATTCAATGAGCAGTTCTTC,CASSPLRGGFNEQFF